Below are 25 T cell receptor beta chains sequenced from a single sample in a study of CD8 T cells in ankylosing spondylitis. One entry per CDR3 protein, called by TCRdb with MiXCR from the 5' RACE reads. Here the sample spans around 150,000 distinct CDR3 sequences, roughly 30% being singletons. The sequenced sample consisted of synovial fluid, either unsorted or a sorted T cell fraction (not recorded which). The receptors come from a male donor with ankylosing spondylitis.

This clonotype was counted only a few times. The gene calls are TRBV29-1 and TRBJ2-6; D remains unclear. CDR1 and CDR2 (germline): SQVTM, ANQGSEA. The CDR3 covers 14 residues. V was clipped by 3 bases and J by 4 bases, with 10 bases between them. In DNA, the CDR3 is TGCAGCGTTGATGGGGTTGCCGGGGCCAACGTCCTGACTTTC. It specifies CSVDGVAGANVLTF. The whole variable domain, remainder taken from reference TRBV29-1 and TRBJ2-6, is SAVISQKPSRDICQRGTSLTIQCQVDSQVTMMFWYRQQPGQSLTLIATANQGSEATYESGFVIDKFPISRPNLTFSTLTVSNMSPEDSSIYLCSVDGVAGANVLTFGAGSRLTVL.

The chain links TRBV20-1 to TRBJ1-6; D gene ambiguous. CDR3 length: 15 amino acids. Per the germline V gene, CDR1 is DFQATT and CDR2 is SNEGSKA (reference sequence). Deletions cut 0 bases from V and 7 bases from J, with 13 bases between. The CDR3 nucleotides read TGCAGTGCTAGAGATCGGGCACTGGTGAATTCACCCCTCCACTTT. Residues: CSARDRALVNSPLHF.

The table lists this clonotype with a few counts. At one of its ends the junction is not consistent with the germline gene, which may arise from a read error. The V and J genes are TRBV11-2 and TRBJ2-7; TRBD1 aligns across 9 bases. The CDR3 consists of 13 residues. Germline CDR1 SGHAT, CDR2 FQNNGV. The CDR3 here is CASSLTGGYEQYF. DNA of the CDR3: TGTGCTAGCAGCTTGACAGGGGGCTACGAGCAGTACTTC.

This clonotype was observed many times. The chain uses TRBV7-2 and TRBJ2-5, with D perhaps TRBD1 (6 bases). The CDR3 covers 16 residues. Deletions cut 1 base from V and 1 base from J, with 13 bases between. CDR1 and CDR2 from the germline V gene are SGHTA and FQGNSA. The CDR3, as DNA: TGTGCCAGCAGCTTAGGAACAGGGTGGGTCCAAGAGACCCAGTACTTC. Translated: CASSLGTGWVQETQYF.

The J gene is TRBJ2-1, the V gene TRBV7-2; 8 nucleotides align to TRBD2. The CDR3 is 16 residues long. V trimming: 5 bases; J trimming: 3 bases; junction bases outside the gene matches: 9. Looked up from germline, CDR1 is SGHTA and CDR2 is FQGNSA. This CDR3 reads CASSQGAGAVYNEQFF. The CDR3, as DNA: TGTGCCAGCAGCCAGGGAGCGGGAGCGGTCTACAATGAGCAGTTCTTC.

In nucleotides, the CDR3 is TGCGCCAGCAGAGCCTACGGAGGGGACAATGAGCAGTTCTTC. It translates to CASRAYGGDNEQFF. The V call is TRBV5-1, the J call TRBJ2-1; D possibly corresponds to TRBD2 (6 bases). Germline CDR1 and CDR2: SGHRS and YFSETQ. Trimming removed 5 bases at V and 5 bases at J, with 14 bases between. CDR3 length equals 14 residues.

This clonotype was picked up a small number of times. The chain combines TRBV6-2 or TRBV6-3 with TRBJ2-2; 11 bases fit TRBD2. The J segment lost 1 base and the V segment lost 6 bases, leaving 4 bases of the junction unmatched. CDR1 MNHEY and CDR2 SVGEGT come from the germline V gene. This CDR3 comprises 16 residues. The CDR3 DNA sequence: TGTGCCAGCAGAGGACTAGCGGGCGTGAACACCGGGGAGCTGTTTTTT. Translated, it gives CASRGLAGVNTGELFF.

The J gene is TRBJ2-7, the V gene TRBV5-4, with D unclear. Trimming cost V 5 bases and J 5 bases, with 17 bases left between them. This CDR3 has 14 residues. Germline V gene sequence: CDR1 SGHNT, CDR2 YYREEE (reference sequence). The CDR3 DNA follows: TGTGCCAGCAGTACCGCCCTTCTCACGAACGAGCAGTACTTC. Amino acids: CASSTALLTNEQYF.

This clonotype was seen many times. The chain has TRBV20-1 and TRBJ2-7, with 7 bases that match TRBD2. CDR3 length: 15 residues. Germline V lookup: CDR1 DFQATT, CDR2 SNEGSKA (reference sequence). J gave up 1 base and V 3 bases, and 9 bases lay outside the gene matches. The CDR3 loop is CSASPRSGKSYEQYF. The DNA for the CDR3 is TGCAGTGCTAGCCCGAGAAGCGGGAAATCCTACGAGCAGTACTTC.

The chain uses TRBV20-1 and TRBJ1-5, with a tentative D call TRBD1 (6 bases). Germline loops: CDR1 DFQATT, CDR2 SNEGSKA (reference sequence). CDR3 size: 16 residues. V was clipped by 2 bases and J by 2 bases, with 16 bases between them. The CDR3 loop is CSARSGQGRRNQPQHF. The CDR3 DNA is TGCAGTGCTAGATCGGGGCAGGGGAGGCGCAATCAGCCCCAGCATTTT.

The chain has TRBV20-1 and TRBJ2-5; D is unresolved. Germline loops: CDR1 DFQATT, CDR2 SNEGSKA (reference sequence). CDR3 length: 12 amino acids. V lost 5 bases and J 1 base, leaving 8 bases between the germline ends. In DNA form, the CDR3 reads TGCAGTGCTTTAGACACCCAAGAGACCCAGTACTTC. Protein product: CSALDTQETQYF.

This sequence joins TRBV28 and TRBJ1-6, with 9 bases lining up with TRBD1. Trimming took 6 bases from V and 4 from J; bases not matched to a gene: 7. There are 16 residues in the CDR3. Per the germline V gene, CDR1 is MDHEN and CDR2 is SYDVKM. The CDR3 loop reads CASRLLTGGYNSPLHF. The DNA of the CDR3 is TGTGCCAGCAGACTCTTGACAGGGGGTTATAATTCACCCCTCCACTTT.

The genes are TRBV7-9 and TRBJ1-2, with no clear D. Germline CDR1 reads SEHNR; CDR2 reads FQNEAQ (reference sequence). The CDR3 totals 12 residues. The CDR3 here is CVLGRGDYGYTF. The CDR3 DNA reads as TGTGTACTCGGCAGAGGCGACTATGGCTACACCTTC.

This clonotype was picked up a small number of times. The chain joins TRBV7-2 to TRBJ2-1, with a weak D call TRBD1 (6 bases). CDR1 and CDR2 (germline): SGHTA, FQGNSA. The CDR3 runs 17 residues. The ends were cut back, 1 base at V and 0 bases at J, with 13 bases in the middle. The CDR3 DNA follows: TGTGCCAGCAGCTTAGGGACAGCAATGAGCTCCTACAATGAGCAGTTCTTC. It yields the protein CASSLGTAMSSYNEQFF.

The V and J genes are TRBV9 and TRBJ2-2; D gene ambiguous. Deletions cut 0 bases from V and 2 bases from J, with 14 bases between. CDR1 is SGDLS, CDR2 YYNGEE, per germline. The CDR3 covers 17 residues. CDR3: CASSVGVGVPNTGELFF. In DNA form, the CDR3 reads TGTGCCAGCAGCGTAGGGGTCGGAGTCCCTAACACCGGGGAGCTGTTTTTT.

This chain uses TRBV12-3 or TRBV12-4 with TRBJ1-5, with unresolved D. CDR3 length: 12 amino acids. V lost 5 bases, J lost 5 bases, and 7 bases lay in between. The CDR3 DNA reads TGTGCCAGCAGTGAACGGGATCAGCCCCAGCATTTT. Protein product: CASSERDQPQHF.

This chain joins TRBV19 and TRBJ1-1, with 7 bases fitting TRBD1. Germline V CDR1 and CDR2: LNHDA, SQIVND (reference sequence). CDR3 length: 14 amino acids. The J segment lost 2 bases and the V segment lost 3 bases, leaving 3 bases of the junction unmatched. The CDR3 region has the DNA TGTGCCAGTAGTATGAGGACAGGCAACACTGAAGCTTTCTTT. Its translation is CASSMRTGNTEAFF.

This chain connects TRBV5-1 to TRBJ2-4, with a possible D match to TRBD2 (7 bases). Trimming stripped 6 bases from V and 5 bases from J, with 18 bases between. The V gene's germline CDR1 is SGHRS and CDR2 YFSETQ. CDR3 length: 15 amino acids. CDR3 in DNA: TGCGCCAGCACGCAAACCCTGGGGGGGCAAAACATTCAGTACTTC. It specifies CASTQTLGGQNIQYF.

This clonotype is labeled medium-sized. The V gene is TRBV9, the J gene TRBJ2-7, with 8 bases fitting TRBD2. Trimming took 2 bases from V and 5 from J; bases not matched to a gene: 9. Germline V CDR1 and CDR2: SGDLS, YYNGEE. The CDR3 runs 15 residues. DNA of the CDR3: TGTGCCAGCAGCGTGTCTTACGGGGGGGTCAACGAGCAGTACTTC. Translation gives CASSVSYGGVNEQYF.

The V call is TRBV4-2, the J call TRBJ2-3; 10 bases are shared with TRBD2. Germline V gene lookup returns CDR1 LGHNA and CDR2 YNFKEQ. With V trimmed by 6 bases and J by 0 bases, 9 bases remained unmatched. The CDR3 covers 17 residues. The CDR3, as DNA: TGTGCCAGCAGTCCAATAACGACTAGCGGGAGCACAGATACGCAGTATTTT. This translates into CASSPITTSGSTDTQYF.

The V and J genes are TRBV7-2 and TRBJ2-7; 11 nucleotides line up with TRBD2. This CDR3 is built from 15 residues. After removal of 5 bases from V and 4 bases from J, the junction contained 7 bases not matched to a gene. Per germline, CDR1 SGHTA and CDR2 FQGNSA. The CDR3 here is CASSALAGGPYEQYF. The CDR3 region has the DNA TGTGCCAGCAGCGCGTTAGCGGGAGGGCCTTACGAGCAGTACTTC.

This clonotype was detected a few times. V usage is TRBV11-2 and J usage is TRBJ2-5, with D perhaps matching TRBD2 (5 bases). V gave up 0 bases and J gave up 1 base, with 15 bases separating them. The germline gives CDR1 SGHAT, CDR2 FQNNGV. This CDR3 contains 17 residues. CDR3 nucleotides: TGTGCCAGCAGCTTAGATCTACTGAGGGCACGCCAAGAGACCCAGTACTTC. This codes for CASSLDLLRARQETQYF.

This clonotype was counted a few times. The rearrangement uses TRBV12-3 or TRBV12-4 and TRBJ1-1, with 7 bases lining up with TRBD1. The CDR3 length is 17 residues. The V segment lost 7 bases and the J segment 3 bases; nucleotides outside the gene matches: 17. The CDR3 coding sequence is TGTGCCAGCAAGTACCCGTGGTGGCAGGGGGAAGACACTGAAGCTTTCTTT. It specifies CASKYPWWQGEDTEAFF.

This chain joins TRBV20-1 and TRBJ2-3; 12 bases are a match to TRBD2. Looked up from germline, CDR1 is DFQATT and CDR2 is SNEGSKA (reference sequence). V gave up 5 bases and J gave up 3 bases; unmatched junction bases: 6. CDR3 length: 15 residues. The CDR3 bases are TGCAGTGCTCCACGGACTAGCGGGACTACAGATACGCAGTATTTT. It encodes CSAPRTSGTTDTQYF.

The chain has TRBV27 and TRBJ1-1; TRBD1 matches at 8 bases. Germline V CDR1 and CDR2: MNHEY, SMNVEV (reference sequence). This CDR3 region has 14 residues. V lost 7 bases and J lost 4; bases outside the gene matches: 8. The CDR3 DNA reads TGTGCCAGCATGCAGGGGGCGACTAGCACTGAAGCTTTCTTT. This gives the protein CASMQGATSTEAFF.